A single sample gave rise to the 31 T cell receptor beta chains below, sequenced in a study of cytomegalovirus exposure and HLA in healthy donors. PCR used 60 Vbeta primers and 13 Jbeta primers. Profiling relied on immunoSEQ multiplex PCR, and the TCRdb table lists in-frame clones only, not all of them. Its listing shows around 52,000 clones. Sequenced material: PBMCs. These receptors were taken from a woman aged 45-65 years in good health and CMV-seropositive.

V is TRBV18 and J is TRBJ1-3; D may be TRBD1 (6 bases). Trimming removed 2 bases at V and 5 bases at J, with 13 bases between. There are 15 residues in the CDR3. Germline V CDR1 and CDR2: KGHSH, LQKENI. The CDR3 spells CASSPGAGARNTIYF. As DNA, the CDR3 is TGTGCCAGCTCACCAGGGGCAGGGGCACGAAACACCATATATTTT.

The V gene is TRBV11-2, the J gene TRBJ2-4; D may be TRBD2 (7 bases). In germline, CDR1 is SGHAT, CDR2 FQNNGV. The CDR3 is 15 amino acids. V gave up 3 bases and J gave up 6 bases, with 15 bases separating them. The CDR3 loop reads CASSLGGHASNIQYF. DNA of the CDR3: TGTGCCAGCAGCTTGGGGGGGCACGCGTCAAACATTCAGTACTTC. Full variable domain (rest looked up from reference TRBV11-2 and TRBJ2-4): EAGVAQSPRYKIIEKRQSVAFWCNPISGHATLYWYQQILGQGPKLLIQFQNNGVVDDSQLPKDRFSAERLKGVDSTLKIQPAKLEDSAVYLCASSLGGHASNIQYFGAGTRLSVL.

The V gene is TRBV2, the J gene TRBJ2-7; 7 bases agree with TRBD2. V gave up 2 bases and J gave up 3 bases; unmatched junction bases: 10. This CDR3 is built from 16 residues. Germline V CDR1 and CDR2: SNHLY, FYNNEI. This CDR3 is CASSEQLAASFYEQYF. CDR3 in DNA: TGTGCCAGCAGTGAACAGCTAGCGGCCTCATTCTACGAGCAGTACTTC.

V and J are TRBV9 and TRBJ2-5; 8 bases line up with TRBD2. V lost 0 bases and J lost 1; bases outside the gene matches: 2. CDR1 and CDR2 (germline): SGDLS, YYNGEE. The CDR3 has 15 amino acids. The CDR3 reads CASSVGSGVQETQYF. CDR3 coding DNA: TGTGCCAGCAGCGTAGGTAGCGGGGTCCAAGAGACCCAGTACTTC.

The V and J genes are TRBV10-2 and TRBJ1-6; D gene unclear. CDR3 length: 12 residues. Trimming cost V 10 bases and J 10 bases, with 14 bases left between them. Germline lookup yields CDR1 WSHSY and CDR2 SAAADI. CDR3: CATTYTGSPLHF. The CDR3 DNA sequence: TGCGCCACTACCTACACGGGATCACCCCTCCACTTT.

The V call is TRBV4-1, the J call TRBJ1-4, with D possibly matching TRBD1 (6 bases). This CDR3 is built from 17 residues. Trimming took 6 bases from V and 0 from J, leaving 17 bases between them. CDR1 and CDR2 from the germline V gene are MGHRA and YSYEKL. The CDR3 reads CASSAGQIFATNEKLFF. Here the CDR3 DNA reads TGCGCCAGCAGTGCTGGACAGATATTTGCAACTAATGAAAAACTGTTTTTT.

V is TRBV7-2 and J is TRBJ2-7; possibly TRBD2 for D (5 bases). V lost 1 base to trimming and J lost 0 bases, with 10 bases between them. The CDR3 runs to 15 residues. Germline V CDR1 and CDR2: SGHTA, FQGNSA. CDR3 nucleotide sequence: TGTGCCAGCAGCTTAGAAGCTACTAGCTCCTACGAGCAGTACTTC. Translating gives CASSLEATSSYEQYF. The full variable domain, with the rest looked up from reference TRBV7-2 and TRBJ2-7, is GAGVSQSPSNKVTEKGKDVELRCDPISGHTALYWYRQSLGQGLEFLIYFQGNSAPDKSGLPSDRFSAERTGGSVSTLTIQRTQQEDSAVYLCASSLEATSSYEQYFGPGTRLTVT.

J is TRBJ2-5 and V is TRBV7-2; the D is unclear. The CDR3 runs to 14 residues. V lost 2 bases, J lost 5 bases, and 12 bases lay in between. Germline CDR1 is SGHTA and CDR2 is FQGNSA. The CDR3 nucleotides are TGTGCCAGCAGCTTATCCAGGAACTCGGAGACCCAGTACTTC. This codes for CASSLSRNSETQYF.

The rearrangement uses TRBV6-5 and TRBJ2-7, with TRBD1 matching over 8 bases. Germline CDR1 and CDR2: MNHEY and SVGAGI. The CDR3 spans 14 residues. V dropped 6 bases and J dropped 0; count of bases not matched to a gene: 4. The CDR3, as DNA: TGTGCCAGCAGCGACAGGGGAAGCTCCTACGAGCAGTACTTC. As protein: CASSDRGSSYEQYF.

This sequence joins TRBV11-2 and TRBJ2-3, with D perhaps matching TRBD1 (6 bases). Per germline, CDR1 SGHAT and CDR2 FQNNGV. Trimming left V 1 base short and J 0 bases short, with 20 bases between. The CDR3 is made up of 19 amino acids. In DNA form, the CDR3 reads TGTGCCAGCAGCTTAGGACGAACGGCCCATCAGGGGAGCACAGATACGCAGTATTTT. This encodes CASSLGRTAHQGSTDTQYF.

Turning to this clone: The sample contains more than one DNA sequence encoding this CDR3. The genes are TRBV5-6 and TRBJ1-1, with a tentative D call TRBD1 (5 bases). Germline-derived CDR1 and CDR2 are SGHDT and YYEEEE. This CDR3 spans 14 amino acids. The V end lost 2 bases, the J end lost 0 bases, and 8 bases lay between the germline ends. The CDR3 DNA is TGTGCCAGCAGCTTCCAGGGAATGAACACTGAAGCTTTCTTT. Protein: CASSFQGMNTEAFF.

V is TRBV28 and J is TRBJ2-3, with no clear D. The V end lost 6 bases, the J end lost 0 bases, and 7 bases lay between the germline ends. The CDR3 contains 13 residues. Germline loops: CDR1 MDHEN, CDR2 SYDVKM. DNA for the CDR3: TGTGCCAGCAGCGCGGCTAGCACAGATACGCAGTATTTT. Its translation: CASSAASTDTQYF.

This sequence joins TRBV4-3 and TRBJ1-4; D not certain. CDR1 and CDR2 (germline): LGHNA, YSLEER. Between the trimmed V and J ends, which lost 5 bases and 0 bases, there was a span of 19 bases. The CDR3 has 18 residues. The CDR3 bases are TGCGCCAGCAGCGCCTCGAGTGTCCCCTTCGCAACTAATGAAAAACTGTTTTTT. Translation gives CASSASSVPFATNEKLFF.

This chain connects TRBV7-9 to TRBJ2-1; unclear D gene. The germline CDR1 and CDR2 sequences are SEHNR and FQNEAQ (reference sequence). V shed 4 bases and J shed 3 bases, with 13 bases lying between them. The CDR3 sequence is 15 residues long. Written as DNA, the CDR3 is TGTGCCAGCAGCTCGTCCCTGGGCCACTACAATGAGCAGTTCTTC. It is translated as CASSSSLGHYNEQFF.

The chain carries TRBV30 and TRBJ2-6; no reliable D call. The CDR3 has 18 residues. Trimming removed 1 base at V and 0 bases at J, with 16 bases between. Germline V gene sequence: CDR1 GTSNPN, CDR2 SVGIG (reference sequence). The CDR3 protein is CAWSGGSNKLSGANVLTF. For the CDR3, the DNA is TGTGCCTGGAGTGGAGGAAGCAACAAACTCTCTGGGGCCAACGTCCTGACTTTC.

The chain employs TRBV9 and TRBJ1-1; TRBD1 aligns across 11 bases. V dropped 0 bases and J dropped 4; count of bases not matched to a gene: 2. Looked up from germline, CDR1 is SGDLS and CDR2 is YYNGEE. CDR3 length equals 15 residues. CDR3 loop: CASSVGDRGVTEAFF. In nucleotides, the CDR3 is TGTGCCAGCAGCGTAGGGGACAGGGGGGTCACTGAAGCTTTCTTT.

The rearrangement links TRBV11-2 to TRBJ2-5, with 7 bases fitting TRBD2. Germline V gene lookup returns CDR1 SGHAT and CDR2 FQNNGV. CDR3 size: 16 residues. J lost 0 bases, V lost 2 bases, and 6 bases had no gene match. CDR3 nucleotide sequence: TGTGCCAGCAGCTTATTCGGCGGGAGTTACCAAGAGACCCAGTACTTC. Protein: CASSLFGGSYQETQYF.

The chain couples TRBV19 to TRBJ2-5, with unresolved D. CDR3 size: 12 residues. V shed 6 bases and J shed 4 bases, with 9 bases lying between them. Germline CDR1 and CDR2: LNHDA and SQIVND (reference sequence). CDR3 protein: CASRQAGETQYF. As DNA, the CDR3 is TGTGCCAGTAGGCAGGCCGGAGAGACCCAGTACTTC.

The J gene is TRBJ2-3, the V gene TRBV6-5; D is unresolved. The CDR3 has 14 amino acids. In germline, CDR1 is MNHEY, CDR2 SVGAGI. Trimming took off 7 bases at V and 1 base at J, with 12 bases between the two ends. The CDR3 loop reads CASKVPRGTDTQYF. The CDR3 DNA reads TGTGCCAGCAAGGTCCCACGGGGCACAGATACGCAGTATTTT.

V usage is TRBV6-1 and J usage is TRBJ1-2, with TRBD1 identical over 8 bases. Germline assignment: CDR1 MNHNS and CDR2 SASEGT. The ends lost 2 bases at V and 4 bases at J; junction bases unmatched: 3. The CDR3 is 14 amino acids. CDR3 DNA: TGTGCCAGCAGTGAAACAGGGGGTCCCTATGGCTACACCTTC. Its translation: CASSETGGPYGYTF.

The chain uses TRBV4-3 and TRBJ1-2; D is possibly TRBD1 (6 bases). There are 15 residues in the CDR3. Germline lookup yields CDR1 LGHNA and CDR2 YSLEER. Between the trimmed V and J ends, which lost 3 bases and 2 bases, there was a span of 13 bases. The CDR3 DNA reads TGCGCCAGCAGCCACGAACAGGGCTCAAACTATGGCTACACCTTC. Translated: CASSHEQGSNYGYTF.

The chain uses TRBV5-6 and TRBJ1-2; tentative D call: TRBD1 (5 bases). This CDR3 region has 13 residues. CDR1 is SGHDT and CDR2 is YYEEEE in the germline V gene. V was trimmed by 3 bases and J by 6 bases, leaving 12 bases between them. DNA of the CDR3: TGTGCCAGCAGCTGGGGGGACGCCGATGGCTACACCTTC. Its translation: CASSWGDADGYTF.

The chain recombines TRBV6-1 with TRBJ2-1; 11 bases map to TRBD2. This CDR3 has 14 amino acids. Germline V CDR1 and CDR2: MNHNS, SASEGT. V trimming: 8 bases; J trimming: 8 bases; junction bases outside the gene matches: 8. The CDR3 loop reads CASLLAGGWDEQFF. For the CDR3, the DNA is TGTGCCAGCCTCCTAGCGGGAGGATGGGATGAGCAGTTCTTC.

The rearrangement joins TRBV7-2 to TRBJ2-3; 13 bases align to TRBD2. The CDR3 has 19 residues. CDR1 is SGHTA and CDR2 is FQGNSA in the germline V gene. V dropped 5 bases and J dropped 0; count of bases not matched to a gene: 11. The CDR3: CASSTPGLAGTSSTDTQYF. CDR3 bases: TGTGCCAGCAGCACGCCGGGACTAGCGGGGACTTCTAGCACAGATACGCAGTATTTT.

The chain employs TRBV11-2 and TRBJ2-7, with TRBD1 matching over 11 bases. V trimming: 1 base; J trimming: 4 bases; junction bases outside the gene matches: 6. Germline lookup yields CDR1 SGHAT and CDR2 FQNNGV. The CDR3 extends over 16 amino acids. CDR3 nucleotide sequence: TGTGCCAGCAGCTTAGCCATGGGACAGGGGGTTTACGAGCAGTACTTC. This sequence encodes CASSLAMGQGVYEQYF.

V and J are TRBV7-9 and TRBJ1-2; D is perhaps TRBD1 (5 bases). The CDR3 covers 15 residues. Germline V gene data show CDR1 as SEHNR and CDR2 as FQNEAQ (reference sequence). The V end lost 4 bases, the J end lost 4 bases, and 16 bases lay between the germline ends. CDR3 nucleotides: TGTGCCAGCAGCTCTTTCGGGGGTGTGAGCTATGGCTACACCTTC. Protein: CASSSFGGVSYGYTF.

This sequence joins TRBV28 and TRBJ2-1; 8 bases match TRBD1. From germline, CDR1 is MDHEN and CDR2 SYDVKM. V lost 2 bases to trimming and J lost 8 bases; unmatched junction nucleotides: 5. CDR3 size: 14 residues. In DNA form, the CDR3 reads TGTGCCAGCAGTTTACACGGACAGGGCTATGAGCAGTTCTTC. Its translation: CASSLHGQGYEQFF.

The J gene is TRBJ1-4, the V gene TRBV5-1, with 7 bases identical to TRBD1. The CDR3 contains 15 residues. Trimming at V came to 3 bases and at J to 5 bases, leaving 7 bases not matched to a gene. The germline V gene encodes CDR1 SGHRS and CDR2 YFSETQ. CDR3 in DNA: TGCGCCAGCAGCTCACCGGACAGGCAGAATGAAAAACTGTTTTTT. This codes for CASSSPDRQNEKLFF.

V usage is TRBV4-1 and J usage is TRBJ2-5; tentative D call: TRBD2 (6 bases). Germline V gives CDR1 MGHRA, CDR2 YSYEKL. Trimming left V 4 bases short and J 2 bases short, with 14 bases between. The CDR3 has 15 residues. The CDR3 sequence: CASSRSGREQETQYF. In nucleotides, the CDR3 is TGCGCCAGCAGCCGAAGCGGGCGCGAACAAGAGACCCAGTACTTC.

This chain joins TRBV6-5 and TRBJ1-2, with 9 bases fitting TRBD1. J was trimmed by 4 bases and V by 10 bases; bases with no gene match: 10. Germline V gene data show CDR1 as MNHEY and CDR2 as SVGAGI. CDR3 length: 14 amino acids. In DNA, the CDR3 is TGTGCCACACGAGCCCCGGGACAGGGCTATGGCTACACCTTC. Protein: CATRAPGQGYGYTF.

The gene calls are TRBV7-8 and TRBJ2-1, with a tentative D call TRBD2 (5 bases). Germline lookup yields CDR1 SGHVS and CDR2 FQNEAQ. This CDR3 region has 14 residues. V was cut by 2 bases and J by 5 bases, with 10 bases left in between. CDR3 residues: CASSLSRANNEQFF. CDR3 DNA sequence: TGTGCCAGCAGCTTATCGCGGGCGAACAATGAGCAGTTCTTC.